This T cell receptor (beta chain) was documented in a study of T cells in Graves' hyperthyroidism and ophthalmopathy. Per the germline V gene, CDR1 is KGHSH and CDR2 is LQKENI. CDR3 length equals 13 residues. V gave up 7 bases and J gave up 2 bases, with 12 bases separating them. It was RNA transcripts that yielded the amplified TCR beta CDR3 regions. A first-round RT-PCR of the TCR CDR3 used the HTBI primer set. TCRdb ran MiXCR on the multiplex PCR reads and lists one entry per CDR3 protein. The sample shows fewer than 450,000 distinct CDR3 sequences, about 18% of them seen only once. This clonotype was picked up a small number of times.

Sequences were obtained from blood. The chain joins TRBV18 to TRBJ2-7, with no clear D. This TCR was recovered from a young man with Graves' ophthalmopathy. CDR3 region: CASLPTPAYEQYF. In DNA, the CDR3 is TGTGCCAGCTTACCTACCCCCGCCTACGAGCAGTACTTC.